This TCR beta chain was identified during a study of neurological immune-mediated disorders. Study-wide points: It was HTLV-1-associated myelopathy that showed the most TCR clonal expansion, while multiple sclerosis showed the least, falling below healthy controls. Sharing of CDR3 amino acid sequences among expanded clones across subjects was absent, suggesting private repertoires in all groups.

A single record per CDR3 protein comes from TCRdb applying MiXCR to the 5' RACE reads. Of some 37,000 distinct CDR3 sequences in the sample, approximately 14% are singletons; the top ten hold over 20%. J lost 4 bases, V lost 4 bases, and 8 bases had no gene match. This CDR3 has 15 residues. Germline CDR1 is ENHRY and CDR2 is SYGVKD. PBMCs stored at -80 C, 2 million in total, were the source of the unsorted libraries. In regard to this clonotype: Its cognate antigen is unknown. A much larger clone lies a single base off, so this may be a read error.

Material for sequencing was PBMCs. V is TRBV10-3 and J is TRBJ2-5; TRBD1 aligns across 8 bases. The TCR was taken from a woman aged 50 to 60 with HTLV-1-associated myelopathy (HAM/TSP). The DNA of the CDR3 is TGTGCCATCAGTGCGGACAGGGATATGGGAGAGACCCAGTACTTC. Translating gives CAISADRDMGETQYF.